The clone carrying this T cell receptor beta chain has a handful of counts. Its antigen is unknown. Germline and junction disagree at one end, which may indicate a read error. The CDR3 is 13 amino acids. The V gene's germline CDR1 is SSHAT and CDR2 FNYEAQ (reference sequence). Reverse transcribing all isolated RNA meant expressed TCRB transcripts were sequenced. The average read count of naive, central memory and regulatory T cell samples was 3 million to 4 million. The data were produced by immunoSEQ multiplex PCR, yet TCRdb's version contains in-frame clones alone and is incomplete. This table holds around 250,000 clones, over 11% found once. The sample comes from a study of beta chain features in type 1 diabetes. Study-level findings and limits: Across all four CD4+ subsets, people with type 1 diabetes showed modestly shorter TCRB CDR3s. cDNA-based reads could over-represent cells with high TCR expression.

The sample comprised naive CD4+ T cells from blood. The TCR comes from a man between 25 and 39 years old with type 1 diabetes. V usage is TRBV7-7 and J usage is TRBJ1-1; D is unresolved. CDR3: CASSQSQNTEAFF. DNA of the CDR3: TGTGCTAGCAGCCAGTCGCAGAACACTGAAGCTTTCTTT.